This TCR beta chain came from a study of cytomegalovirus exposure and HLA in healthy donors. Study as a whole: From donors who were HLA-typed, an early data release held 80 million or so unique TCRs.

In the PCR, 60 Vbeta and 13 Jbeta primers were used. Only in-frame clones appear in the TCRdb table, and some are missing; sequencing was by immunoSEQ multiplex PCR. The table lists about 120,000 clones, roughly 79% of them singletons. This clone was seen a handful of times. Germline V gene sequence: CDR1 LNHDA, CDR2 SQIVND (reference sequence). V was pared by 0 bases and J by 4 bases, with 6 bases between. CDR3 size: 13 residues. The receptor was derived from a woman aged 35 to 49 in good health and CMV-seronegative. V and J are TRBV19 and TRBJ1-2; D is unclear. Sequenced material: PBMCs. The CDR3 here is CASSIDWSYGYTF. For the CDR3, the DNA is TGTGCCAGTAGTATAGATTGGAGCTATGGCTACACCTTC.